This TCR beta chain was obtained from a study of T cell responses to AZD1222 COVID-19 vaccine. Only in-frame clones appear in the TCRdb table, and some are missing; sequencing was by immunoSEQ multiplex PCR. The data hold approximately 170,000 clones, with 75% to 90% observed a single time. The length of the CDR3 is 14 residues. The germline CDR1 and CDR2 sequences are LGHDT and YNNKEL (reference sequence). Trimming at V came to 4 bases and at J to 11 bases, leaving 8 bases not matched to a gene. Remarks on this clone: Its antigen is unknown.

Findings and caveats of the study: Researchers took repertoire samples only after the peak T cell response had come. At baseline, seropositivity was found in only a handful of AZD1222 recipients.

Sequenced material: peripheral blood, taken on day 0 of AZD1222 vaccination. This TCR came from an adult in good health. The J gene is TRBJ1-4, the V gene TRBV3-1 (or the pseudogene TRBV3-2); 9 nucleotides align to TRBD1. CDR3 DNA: TGTGCCAGCAGCCCCCTGACAGGGGGAGGTAAACTGTTTTTT. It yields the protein CASSPLTGGGKLFF.